These 16 T cell receptor beta chains originate from one sample sequenced in a study of T cells after posttransplantation cyclophosphamide. Cyclophosphamide on days +3 and +4 followed busulfan-fludarabine conditioning and a marrow graft. Sequencing was performed with immunoSEQ multiplex PCR; in TCRdb, only in-frame clones are kept and a portion is missing. Among about 40,000 clones listed, 90% were seen once. The sequencing used PBMCs, collected roughly 60 days after allogeneic stem cell transplant with posttransplant cyclophosphamide. The receptors originated from a male patient between 60 and 69 years old who received an allogeneic stem cell transplant from a related donor and was CMV-positive. The graft donor may have given rise to some T cells.

V is TRBV7-9 and J is TRBJ2-7, with 8 nucleotides matching TRBD1. J gave up 5 bases and V 4 bases, and 7 bases lay outside the gene matches. CDR1 and CDR2 (germline): SEHNR, FQNEAQ (reference sequence). The CDR3 is made up of 14 amino acids. The CDR3 region is CASSSTGVLNEQYF. In nucleotides, the CDR3 is TGTGCCAGCAGCTCGACAGGGGTTTTGAACGAGCAGTACTTC.

The rearrangement links TRBV19 to TRBJ1-5, with D perhaps matching TRBD1 (5 bases). Germline V CDR1 and CDR2: LNHDA, SQIVND (reference sequence). The CDR3 loop spans 15 amino acids. Trimming stripped 5 bases from V and 2 bases from J, with 13 bases between. As DNA, the CDR3 is TGTGCCAGTAGTGGGGTACAGGCAGGCAATCAGCCCCAGCATTTT. This codes for CASSGVQAGNQPQHF.

The chain has TRBV5-4 and TRBJ2-1; 9 nucleotides line up with TRBD2. The CDR3 sequence is 15 residues long. Trimming removed 4 bases from V and 4 bases from J; junction bases left unmatched: 6. Germline V gives CDR1 SGHNT, CDR2 YYREEE (reference sequence). The DNA of the CDR3 is TGTGCCAGCAGCGCGCGGGGGGGCCTATACAATGAGCAGTTCTTC. Amino acid sequence: CASSARGGLYNEQFF.

On this clone: The same CDR3 also results from other DNA sequences found in this sample. The chain is built from TRBV2 and TRBJ1-5, with D perhaps matching TRBD1 (6 bases). Germline assignment: CDR1 SNHLY and CDR2 FYNNEI. The CDR3 sequence is 14 residues long. V gave up 6 bases and J gave up 6 bases, with 15 bases separating them. CDR3 DNA sequence: TGTGCCAGCAGCGCTTTGGACAGATTTCAGCCCCAGCATTTT. Protein: CASSALDRFQPQHF.

This chain connects TRBV7-6 to TRBJ2-3; possibly TRBD1 for D (6 bases). The V end was cut by 4 bases, the J end by 3 bases, with 14 bases between. Germline V gene lookup returns CDR1 SGHVS and CDR2 FNYEAQ. The CDR3 is 15 residues long. The CDR3 region is CASSSDTGRTDTQYF. For the CDR3, the DNA is TGTGCCAGCAGCTCAGATACAGGGAGAACAGATACGCAGTATTTT.

The gene calls are TRBV6-5 and TRBJ1-5; possible D gene TRBD1, 6 bases. In germline, CDR1 is MNHEY, CDR2 SVGAGI. V shed 6 bases and J shed 3 bases, with 15 bases lying between them. The CDR3 length is 15 residues. The CDR3 protein is CASSPSTGHNQPQHF. The CDR3 DNA follows: TGTGCCAGCAGCCCATCGACGGGACACAATCAGCCCCAGCATTTT.

The chain combines TRBV10-1 with TRBJ2-3; 11 nucleotides align to TRBD2. This CDR3 is built from 15 residues. CDR1 and CDR2 from the germline V gene are WNHNN and SYGVQD (reference sequence). The V segment lost 6 bases and the J segment 0 bases; nucleotides outside the gene matches: 2. CDR3 bases: TGCGCCAGCAGGAGGACTAGCGGGAGCACAGATACGCAGTATTTT. This codes for CASRRTSGSTDTQYF.

This clone was detected only a few times. This chain uses TRBV10-1 with TRBJ2-5; 8 positions agree with TRBD2. The CDR3 loop spans 13 amino acids. V shed 8 bases, J shed 2 bases, and the junction held 4 bases outside the gene matches. Germline V gives CDR1 WNHNN, CDR2 SYGVQD (reference sequence). CDR3 DNA sequence: TGCGCCAGCTCGGGGGGGCCGCAAGAGACCCAGTACTTC. Amino acids: CASSGGPQETQYF.

V is TRBV5-4 and J is TRBJ2-3, with TRBD1 matching 12 bases. The CDR3 has 14 amino acids. V lost 2 bases, J lost 11 bases, and 6 bases stayed unmatched. The V gene's germline CDR1 is SGHNT and CDR2 YYREEE (reference sequence). CDR3 sequence reads: CASSFGTGGFMQYF. DNA of the CDR3: TGTGCCAGCAGCTTCGGGACAGGGGGCTTCATGCAGTATTTT.

The rearrangement joins TRBV6-1 to TRBJ1-1; TRBD1 aligns across 9 bases. The trim removed 6 bases at V and 8 bases at J, leaving 10 bases unmatched. The CDR3 totals 14 residues. CDR1 and CDR2 from the germline V gene are MNHNS and SASEGT. CDR3 in DNA: TGTGCCAGCAGAGTAGGACAGGGGCTGGGGGAAGCTTTCTTT. It is translated as CASRVGQGLGEAFF.

The V call is TRBV18, the J call TRBJ1-1; D is perhaps TRBD1 (5 bases). CDR3 length: 16 residues. CDR1 is KGHSH and CDR2 is LQKENI in the germline V gene. With 1 base removed from V and 1 base from J, the gap between germline ends came to 13 bases. The CDR3 loop is CASSPLTDFTNTEAFF. The CDR3 bases are TGTGCCAGCTCACCACTGACAGATTTCACGAACACTGAAGCTTTCTTT. Variable domain in full (rest from reference TRBV18 and TRBJ1-1): NAGVMQNPRHLVRRRGQEARLRCSPMKGHSHVYWYRQLPEEGLKFMVYLQKENIIDESGMPKERFSAEFPKEGPSILRIQQVVRGDSAAYFCASSPLTDFTNTEAFFGQGTRLTVV.

V usage is TRBV19 and J usage is TRBJ2-2; 7 nucleotides align to TRBD2. V shed 8 bases, J shed 6 bases, and the junction held 3 bases outside the gene matches. The CDR3 covers 12 residues. Germline lookup yields CDR1 LNHDA and CDR2 SQIVND (reference sequence). The chain's CDR3 is CASDRGAGELFF. The CDR3, as DNA: TGTGCCAGTGACCGGGGGGCCGGGGAGCTGTTTTTT.

The gene calls are TRBV5-4 and TRBJ2-2, with D maybe TRBD2 (5 bases). Germline CDR1 reads SGHNT; CDR2 reads YYREEE (reference sequence). Trimming took off 1 base at V and 1 base at J, with 8 bases between the two ends. The CDR3 totals 15 residues. The DNA for the CDR3 is TGTGCCAGCAGCTTGAAAGGAGGGAACACCGGGGAGCTGTTTTTT. This gives the protein CASSLKGGNTGELFF.

This chain joins TRBV5-1 and TRBJ2-7; TRBD1 is a possible D gene (5 bases). Trimming left V 3 bases short and J 0 bases short, with 7 bases between. Germline V CDR1 and CDR2: SGHRS, YFSETQ. The CDR3 extends over 13 amino acids. The CDR3 loop is CASSWQGSYEQYF. The CDR3 bases are TGCGCCAGCAGCTGGCAGGGCTCCTACGAGCAGTACTTC.

J is TRBJ1-6 and V is TRBV27, with 10 bases matching TRBD1. From germline, CDR1 is MNHEY and CDR2 SMNVEV (reference sequence). Losses at the gene ends were 5 bases for V and 13 bases for J; bases not matched to a gene: 8. The CDR3 is 14 residues long. The CDR3 DNA reads TGTGCCAGCAGTCAGGGACAGGGGTCCCTCCCCCTCCACTTT. It yields the protein CASSQGQGSLPLHF.

The V gene is TRBV2, the J gene TRBJ1-1; D is uncertain. Germline CDR1 SNHLY, CDR2 FYNNEI. Trimming left V 6 bases short and J 0 bases short, with 8 bases between. CDR3 length equals 13 residues. DNA for the CDR3: TGTGCCAGCAGGTCAGATATGAACACTGAAGCTTTCTTT. As protein: CASRSDMNTEAFF.